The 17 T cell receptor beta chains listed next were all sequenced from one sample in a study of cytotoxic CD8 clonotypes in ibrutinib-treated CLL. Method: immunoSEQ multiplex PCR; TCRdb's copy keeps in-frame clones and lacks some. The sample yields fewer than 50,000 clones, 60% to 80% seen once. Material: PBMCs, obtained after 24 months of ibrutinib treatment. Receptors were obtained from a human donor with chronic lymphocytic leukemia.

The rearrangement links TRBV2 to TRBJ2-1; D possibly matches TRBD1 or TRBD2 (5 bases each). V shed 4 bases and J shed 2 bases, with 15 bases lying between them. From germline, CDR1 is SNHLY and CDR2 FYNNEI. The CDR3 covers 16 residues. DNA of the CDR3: TGTGCCAGCAGTGGGGGCGAGGGTACCGCCTACAATGAGCAGTTCTTC. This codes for CASSGGEGTAYNEQFF.

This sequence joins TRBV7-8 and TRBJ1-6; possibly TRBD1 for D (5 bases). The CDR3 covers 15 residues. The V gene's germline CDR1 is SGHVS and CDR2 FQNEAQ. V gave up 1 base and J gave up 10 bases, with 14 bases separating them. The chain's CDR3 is CASSLDQGRNSPLHF. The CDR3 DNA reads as TGTGCCAGCAGCTTAGACCAGGGCCGAAACTCACCCCTCCACTTT.

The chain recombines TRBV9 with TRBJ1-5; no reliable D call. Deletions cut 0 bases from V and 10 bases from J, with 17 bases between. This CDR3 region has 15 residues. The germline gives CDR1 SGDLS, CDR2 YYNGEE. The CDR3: CASSVGPHFKEPQHF. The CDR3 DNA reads TGTGCCAGCAGCGTAGGACCCCATTTTAAGGAACCCCAGCATTTT.

The CDR3 nucleotides are TGCGCCAGCAGCTTGGCCGGGACAGGGTTTCTCATGAACACTGAAGCTTTCTTT. As protein: CASSLAGTGFLMNTEAFF. This chain connects TRBV5-1 to TRBJ1-1, with 9 nucleotides matching TRBD1. Germline V gene sequence: CDR1 SGHRS, CDR2 YFSETQ. J lost 0 bases, V lost 0 bases, and 9 bases had no gene match. The CDR3 spans 18 residues.

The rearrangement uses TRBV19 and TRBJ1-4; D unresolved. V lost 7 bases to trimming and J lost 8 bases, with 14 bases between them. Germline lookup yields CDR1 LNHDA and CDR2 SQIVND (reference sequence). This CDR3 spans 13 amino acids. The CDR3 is CASNQRGGEKLFF. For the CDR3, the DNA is TGTGCCAGTAATCAGCGGGGAGGCGAAAAACTGTTTTTT.

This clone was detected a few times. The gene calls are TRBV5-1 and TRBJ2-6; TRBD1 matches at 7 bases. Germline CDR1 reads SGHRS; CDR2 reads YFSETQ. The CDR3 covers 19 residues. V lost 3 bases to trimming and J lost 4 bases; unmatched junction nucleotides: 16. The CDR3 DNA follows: TGCGCCAGCAGCTCACAATCCGGACAGGTGAGAGTGGGGGCCAACGTCCTGACTTTC. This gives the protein CASSSQSGQVRVGANVLTF.

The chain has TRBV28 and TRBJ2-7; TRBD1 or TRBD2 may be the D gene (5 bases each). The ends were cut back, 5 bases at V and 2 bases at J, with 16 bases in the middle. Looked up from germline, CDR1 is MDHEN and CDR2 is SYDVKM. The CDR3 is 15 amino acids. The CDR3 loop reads CASSVTGTVTYEQYF. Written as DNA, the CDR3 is TGTGCCAGCAGTGTTACCGGGACGGTTACCTACGAGCAGTACTTC.

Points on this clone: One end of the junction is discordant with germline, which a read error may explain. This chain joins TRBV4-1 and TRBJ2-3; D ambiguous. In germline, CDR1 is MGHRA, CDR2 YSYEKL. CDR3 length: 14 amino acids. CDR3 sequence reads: CASSRDLGIDSQYF. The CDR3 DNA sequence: TGCGCCAGCAGCCGAGACCTAGGCATAGATTCGCAGTATTTT.

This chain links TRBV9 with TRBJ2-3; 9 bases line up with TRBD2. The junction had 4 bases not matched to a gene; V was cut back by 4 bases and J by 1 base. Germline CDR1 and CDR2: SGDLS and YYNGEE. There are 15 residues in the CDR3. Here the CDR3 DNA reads TGTGCCAGCAGCTTACGACTAGCGGGCACAGATACGCAGTATTTT. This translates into CASSLRLAGTDTQYF.

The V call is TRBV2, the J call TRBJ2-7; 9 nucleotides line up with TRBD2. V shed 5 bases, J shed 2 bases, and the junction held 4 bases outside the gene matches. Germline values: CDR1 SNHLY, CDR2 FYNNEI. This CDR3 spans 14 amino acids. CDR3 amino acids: CASSLAGTTYEQYF. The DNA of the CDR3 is TGTGCCAGCAGTCTAGCGGGGACAACCTACGAGCAGTACTTC.

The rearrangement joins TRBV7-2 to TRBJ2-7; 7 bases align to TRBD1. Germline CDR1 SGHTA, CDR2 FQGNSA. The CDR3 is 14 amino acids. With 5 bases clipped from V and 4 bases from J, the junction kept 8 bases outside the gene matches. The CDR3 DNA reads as TGTGCCAGCAGCCTTCCGGGACAGTTTTACGAGCAGTACTTC. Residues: CASSLPGQFYEQYF.

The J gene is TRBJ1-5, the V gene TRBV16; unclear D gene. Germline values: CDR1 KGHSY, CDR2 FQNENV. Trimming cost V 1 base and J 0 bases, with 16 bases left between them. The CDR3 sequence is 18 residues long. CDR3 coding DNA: TGTGCCAGCAGCCAATTGAGGCGAGTTTACCATAGCAATCAGCCCCAGCATTTT. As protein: CASSQLRRVYHSNQPQHF.

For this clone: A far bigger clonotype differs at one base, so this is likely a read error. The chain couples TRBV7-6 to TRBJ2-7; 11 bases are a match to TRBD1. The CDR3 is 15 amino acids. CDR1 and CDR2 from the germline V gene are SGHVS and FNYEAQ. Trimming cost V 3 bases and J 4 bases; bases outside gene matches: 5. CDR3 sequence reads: CASSFGQGAIYEQYF. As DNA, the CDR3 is TGTGCCAGCAGCTTCGGACAGGGGGCTATTTACGAGCAGTACTTC.

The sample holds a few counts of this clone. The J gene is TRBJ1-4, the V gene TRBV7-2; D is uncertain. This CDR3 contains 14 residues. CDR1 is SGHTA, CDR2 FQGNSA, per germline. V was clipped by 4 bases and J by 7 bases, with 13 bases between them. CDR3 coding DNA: TGTGCCAGCAGCTCTCTCCGAGGAGTTGAAAAACTGTTTTTT. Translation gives CASSSLRGVEKLFF.

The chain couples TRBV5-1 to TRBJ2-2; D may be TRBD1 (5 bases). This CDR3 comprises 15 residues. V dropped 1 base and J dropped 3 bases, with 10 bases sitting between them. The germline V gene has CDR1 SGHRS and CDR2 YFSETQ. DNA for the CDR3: TGCGCCAGCAGCTTGCTGGACACCTACACCGGGGAGCTGTTTTTT. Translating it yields CASSLLDTYTGELFF.

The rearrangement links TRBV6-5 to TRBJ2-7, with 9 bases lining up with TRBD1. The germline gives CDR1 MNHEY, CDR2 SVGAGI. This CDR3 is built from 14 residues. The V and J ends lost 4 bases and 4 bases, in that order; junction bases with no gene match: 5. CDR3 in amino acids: CASSSGTGWYEQYF. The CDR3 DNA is TGTGCCAGCAGTTCAGGGACAGGGTGGTACGAGCAGTACTTC.

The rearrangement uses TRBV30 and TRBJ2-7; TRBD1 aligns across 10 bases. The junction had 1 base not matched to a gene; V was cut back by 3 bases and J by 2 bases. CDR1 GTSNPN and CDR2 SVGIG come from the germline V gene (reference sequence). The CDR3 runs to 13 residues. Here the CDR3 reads CAWRGQGAYEQYF. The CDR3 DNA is TGTGCCTGGAGAGGACAGGGGGCCTACGAGCAGTACTTC.